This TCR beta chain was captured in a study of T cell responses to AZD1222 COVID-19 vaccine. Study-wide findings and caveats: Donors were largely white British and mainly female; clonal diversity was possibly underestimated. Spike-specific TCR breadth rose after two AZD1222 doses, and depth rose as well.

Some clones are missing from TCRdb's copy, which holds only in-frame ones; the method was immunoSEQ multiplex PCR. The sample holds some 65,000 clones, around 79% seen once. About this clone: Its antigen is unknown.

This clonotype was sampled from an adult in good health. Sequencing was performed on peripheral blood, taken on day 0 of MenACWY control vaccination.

Written as DNA, the CDR3 is TGCAGCGTCAAAATGACAGGGGTCACTGAAGCTTTCTTT. Residues: CSVKMTGVTEAFF. This chain links TRBV29-1 with TRBJ1-1; TRBD1 aligns across 8 bases. There are 13 residues in the CDR3. The germline V gene has CDR1 SQVTM and CDR2 ANQGSEA. The trim removed 6 bases at V and 4 bases at J, leaving 7 bases unmatched.